The 24 T cell receptor beta chains below come from one sample, sequenced in a study of identical twins. Using its own MiXCR run on the 5' RACE reads, TCRdb lists one record per CDR3 protein. This repertoire shows some 1,700,000 distinct CDR3 sequences, about 32% found once; its top ten account for roughly 0.3%. Sequences were obtained from cord blood. The origin of the receptors is a newborn girl in good health.

The chain carries TRBV14 and TRBJ2-5; 10 bases agree with TRBD2. The length of the CDR3 is 19 residues. V trimming: 0 bases; J trimming: 2 bases; junction bases outside the gene matches: 12. Germline CDR1 SGHDN, CDR2 FVKESK. The CDR3 is CASSQDFTSGVPIQETQYF. CDR3 nucleotides: TGTGCCAGCAGCCAAGATTTCACTAGCGGGGTCCCTATTCAAGAGACCCAGTACTTC. Looking up the rest from reference TRBV14 and TRBJ2-5 gives the full variable domain: EAGVTQFPSHSVIEKGQTVTLRCDPISGHDNLYWYRRVMGKEIKFLLHFVKESKQDESGMPNNRFLAERTGGTYSTLKVQPAELEDSGVYFCASSQDFTSGVPIQETQYFGPGTRLLVL.

This clonotype came up a few times. The rearrangement links TRBV4-2 to TRBJ1-1, with D tentatively TRBD1 (5 bases). V was shortened by 1 base and J by 10 bases, with 19 bases between the two germline ends. The CDR3 contains 15 residues. The germline CDR1 and CDR2 sequences are LGHNA and YNFKEQ. The DNA of the CDR3 is TGTGCCAGCAGCCAAGTCATCCGGGACCTAGACGCAGCTTTCTTT. Translation gives CASSQVIRDLDAAFF.

This chain links TRBV3-1 with TRBJ2-5; 11 positions match TRBD2. This CDR3 has 16 amino acids. The trim removed 6 bases at V and 0 bases at J, leaving 6 bases unmatched. The V gene's germline CDR1 is LGHDT and CDR2 YNNKEL (reference sequence). CDR3 DNA: TGTGCCAGCAGTACAAGACTAGCGGGATACCAAGAGACCCAGTACTTC. As protein: CASSTRLAGYQETQYF.

This clonotype was seen only once. The gene calls are TRBV4-2 and TRBJ2-2; D is possibly TRBD1 (6 bases). Germline CDR1 and CDR2: LGHNA and YNFKEQ. The CDR3 has 16 amino acids. Trimming removed 0 bases at V and 6 bases at J, with 14 bases between. CDR3 sequence reads: CASSQDTRGGPGELFF. CDR3 in DNA: TGTGCCAGCAGCCAAGATACTCGTGGGGGCCCCGGGGAGCTGTTTTTT.

The V call is TRBV20-1, the J call TRBJ2-5, with TRBD1 identical over 7 bases. The CDR3 has 13 residues. The junction had 4 bases not matched to a gene; V was cut back by 4 bases and J by 2 bases. Germline CDR1 DFQATT, CDR2 SNEGSKA (reference sequence). The CDR3: CSATGQNQETQYF. CDR3 nucleotide sequence: TGCAGTGCTACGGGACAGAATCAAGAGACCCAGTACTTC.

Remarks on this clonotype: It is likely a read error: a sequence one base away is far more abundant. The CDR3 DNA is TGCGCCAGCAGCCAAGGACCAGCGGGAGCAGATACGCAGTATTTT. Translation gives CASSQGPAGADTQYF. V and J are TRBV4-1 and TRBJ2-3; 8 bases map to TRBD2. Germline trimming cut 1 base from V and 4 bases from J; bases unmatched to any gene: 4. Germline loops: CDR1 MGHRA, CDR2 YSYEKL. The CDR3 has 15 residues.

A single count supports this clonotype. The chain has TRBV12-3 or TRBV12-4 and TRBJ2-5; TRBD1 matches 8 bases. Trimming took 6 bases from V and 1 from J; bases not matched to a gene: 7. The CDR3 runs to 15 residues. As DNA, the CDR3 is TGTGCCAGCAGACCCACCGACAGGGGCCAAGAGACCCAGTACTTC. This sequence encodes CASRPTDRGQETQYF.

V usage is TRBV6-1 and J usage is TRBJ2-3, with 8 nucleotides matching TRBD2. The CDR3 consists of 13 residues. The germline V gene encodes CDR1 MNHNS and CDR2 SASEGT. The V gene end was trimmed by 6 bases and the J gene end by 5 bases; junction bases not matched to a gene: 4. CDR3 residues: CASRTLAVDTQYF. The DNA of the CDR3 is TGTGCCAGCAGGACACTAGCGGTAGATACGCAGTATTTT.

This clonotype showed up just a few times. The genes are TRBV4-2 and TRBJ2-7, with 7 bases aligning to TRBD2. The V gene's germline CDR1 is LGHNA and CDR2 YNFKEQ. CDR3 length: 13 amino acids. The V gene end was trimmed by 4 bases and the J gene end by 7 bases; junction bases not matched to a gene: 7. CDR3 nucleotide sequence: TGTGCCAGCAGCCGACTAGCCGAAAATGAGCAGTACTTC. Translating gives CASSRLAENEQYF.

This chain joins TRBV21-1 and TRBJ2-4; TRBD1 was called by the table and not checked on the DNA. TRBV21-1 is recorded as a pseudogene. The CDR3 spans 17 residues. CDR3 loop: CANSNPRGRLAKNIQYF. The CDR3 region has the DNA TGTGCCAACAGCAATCCCCGGGGCCGTTTAGCCAAAAACATTCAGTACTTC.

This chain joins TRBV24-1 and TRBJ2-5; 8 nucleotides match TRBD2. The CDR3 has 17 amino acids. V trimming: 0 bases; J trimming: 1 base; junction bases outside the gene matches: 6. Germline V CDR1 and CDR2: KGHDR, SFDVKD. The CDR3 region is CATSDLLAGGTQETQYF. Written as DNA, the CDR3 is TGTGCCACCAGTGATTTGTTGGCGGGAGGTACCCAAGAGACCCAGTACTTC.

This clonotype has just a few counts. The V call is TRBV12-5, the J call TRBJ2-5; a possible D gene is TRBD1 (5 bases). The V and J ends lost 4 bases and 11 bases respectively, with 23 bases between them. This CDR3 contains 15 residues. CDR1 is LGHNT, CDR2 FRNRAP, per germline. The CDR3 loop is CASGSGRVLLNEQYF. CDR3 DNA: TGTGCTAGTGGTTCCGGCAGGGTATTATTGAATGAGCAGTACTTC.

This clonotype turned up a few times. The gene calls are TRBV18 and TRBJ2-7; unclear D gene. CDR1 and CDR2 (germline): KGHSH, LQKENI. Trimming shortened V by 9 bases and J by 6 bases, and 15 bases separated the two germline ends. The length of the CDR3 is 12 residues. This chain's CDR3 is CASSPRESEQYF. CDR3 sequence (DNA): TGTGCCAGTAGCCCTAGGGAAAGCGAGCAGTACTTC.

The genes are TRBV5-8 and TRBJ1-1; no clear D gene. CDR1 and CDR2 (germline): SGHTS, YDEGEE. The V end lost 1 base, the J end lost 2 bases, and 9 bases lay between the germline ends. The CDR3 extends over 14 amino acids. The CDR3 coding sequence is TGTGCCAGCAGCTTGCCTACCCCAAACACTGAAGCTTTCTTT. This codes for CASSLPTPNTEAFF.

V gene TRBV20-1 combines with J gene TRBJ2-3, with 11 bases that match TRBD2. The V gene end was trimmed by 6 bases and the J gene end by 5 bases; junction bases not matched to a gene: 4. There are 13 residues in the CDR3. Germline assignment: CDR1 DFQATT and CDR2 SNEGSKA (reference sequence). This CDR3 reads CSAKTSGGDTQYF. For the CDR3, the DNA is TGCAGTGCCAAAACTAGCGGGGGAGATACGCAGTATTTT.

The chain combines TRBV6-5 with TRBJ2-7, with TRBD2 matching over 7 bases. Germline lookup yields CDR1 MNHEY and CDR2 SVGAGI. The junction had 3 bases not matched to a gene; V was cut back by 0 bases and J by 7 bases. CDR3 length: 13 amino acids. The CDR3 DNA reads TGTGCCAGCAGTTACTCGCAAGCGGGGGAGCAGTACTTC. Translating it yields CASSYSQAGEQYF.

About this clonotype: A single base separates this from a much larger clone, so it may be a read error. The J gene is TRBJ1-1, the V gene TRBV29-1; 8 bases line up with TRBD1. V shed 4 bases, J shed 0 bases, and the junction held 1 base outside the gene matches. This CDR3 has 13 residues. The germline gives CDR1 SQVTM, CDR2 ANQGSEA. The CDR3 DNA reads as TGCAGCGTTGCCAGGGGGCTGAACACTGAAGCTTTCTTT. Its translation is CSVARGLNTEAFF.

This clonotype was found a few times. V usage is TRBV6-5 and J usage is TRBJ1-2, with 10 bases lining up with TRBD1. With 6 bases clipped from V and 8 bases from J, the junction kept 6 bases outside the gene matches. The CDR3 consists of 13 residues. Looked up from germline, CDR1 is MNHEY and CDR2 is SVGAGI. CDR3 residues: CASRLTGGKGYTF. The CDR3 nucleotides are TGTGCCAGCAGACTGACAGGGGGCAAGGGCTACACCTTC.

The V call is TRBV6-6, the J call TRBJ1-4; no definite D call. CDR3 size: 14 residues. V lost 1 base, J lost 3 bases, and 6 bases lay in between. Germline V gene data show CDR1 as MNHNY and CDR2 as SVGAGI (reference sequence). The CDR3 loop reads CASSYWASNEKLFF. The CDR3 region has the DNA TGTGCCAGCAGTTACTGGGCCTCTAATGAAAAACTGTTTTTT.

CDR3 protein: CASRLLLAGSSYEQYF. Here the CDR3 DNA reads TGTGCCAGCAGACTCTTACTAGCGGGGTCCTCCTACGAGCAGTACTTC. The chain links TRBV27 to TRBJ2-7; the match to TRBD2 covers 10 bases. V trimming: 6 bases; J trimming: 0 bases; junction bases outside the gene matches: 8. Germline V lookup: CDR1 MNHEY, CDR2 SMNVEV (reference sequence). The CDR3 has 16 amino acids.

This clonotype was detected a few times. V is TRBV7-9 and J is TRBJ2-1; TRBD2 matches at 10 bases. Germline values: CDR1 SEHNR, CDR2 FQNEAQ (reference sequence). The CDR3 has 17 residues. Trimming removed 4 bases from V and 7 bases from J; junction bases left unmatched: 13. The CDR3 loop reads CASSSNLLAGVRNEQFF. The CDR3 bases are TGTGCCAGCAGCTCCAACCTCCTAGCGGGAGTGAGGAATGAGCAGTTCTTC.

The rearrangement uses TRBV14 and TRBJ2-1, with TRBD2 matching over 10 bases. V shed 6 bases, J shed 8 bases, and the junction held 10 bases outside the gene matches. Per the germline V gene, CDR1 is SGHDN and CDR2 is FVKESK. CDR3 size: 15 residues. The DNA of the CDR3 is TGTGCCAGCAGTCAACCGGGACTAGCGAAGGATGAGCAGTTCTTC. This codes for CASSQPGLAKDEQFF.

DNA for the CDR3: TGTGCCTGGAGTGAGGCAGGGCGAAAAGGGCTGTTTTTT. This translates into CAWSEAGRKGLFF. The V gene is TRBV30, the J gene TRBJ1-4; tentatively, D is TRBD1 (5 bases). The V end was cut by 1 base, the J end by 14 bases, with 17 bases between. CDR3 size: 13 residues. The germline V gene encodes CDR1 GTSNPN and CDR2 SVGIG (reference sequence).

This clonotype turned up a few times. The CDR3 spells CASSVGASRRSYNEQFF. For the CDR3, the DNA is TGTGCCAGCAGCGTAGGGGCTAGCCGACGCTCCTACAATGAGCAGTTCTTC. The V gene is TRBV9, the J gene TRBJ2-1; TRBD2 might be the D (5 bases). Germline CDR1 SGDLS, CDR2 YYNGEE. Trimming removed 0 bases from V and 0 bases from J, with 13 bases in between. The CDR3 contains 17 residues.